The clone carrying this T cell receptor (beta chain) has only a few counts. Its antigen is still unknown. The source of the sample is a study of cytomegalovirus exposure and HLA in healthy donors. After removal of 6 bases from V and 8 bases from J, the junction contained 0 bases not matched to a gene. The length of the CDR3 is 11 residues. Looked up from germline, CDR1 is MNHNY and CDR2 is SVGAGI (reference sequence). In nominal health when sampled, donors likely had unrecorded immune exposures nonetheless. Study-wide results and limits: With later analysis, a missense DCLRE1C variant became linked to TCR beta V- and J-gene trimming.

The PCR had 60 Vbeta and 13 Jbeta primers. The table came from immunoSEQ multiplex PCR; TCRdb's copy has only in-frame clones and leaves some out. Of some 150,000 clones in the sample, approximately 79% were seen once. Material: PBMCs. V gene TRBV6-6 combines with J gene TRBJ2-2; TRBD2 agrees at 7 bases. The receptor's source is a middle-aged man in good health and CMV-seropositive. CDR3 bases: TGTGCCAGCAGACTAGCGGGGGAGCTGTTTTTT. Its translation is CASRLAGELFF.